The source of this TCR beta chain is a study of blood T cell repertoires in COVID-19. Study background: In each case, the material was cDNA or gDNA derived from T cells, B-cell-depleted T cells, or PBMCs.

The data were produced by immunoSEQ multiplex PCR, yet TCRdb's version contains in-frame clones alone and is incomplete. Counted here are 100,000 to 150,000 clones, 85% occurring once; the ten biggest clones make up 25% to 30%. The CDR3 runs to 14 residues. CDR1 is SGHTA and CDR2 is FQGTGA in the germline V gene. Trimming shortened V by 4 bases and J by 0 bases, and 8 bases separated the two germline ends. The sample consisted of peripheral blood. The TCR was taken from a woman of 80 years or more with acute or convalescent COVID-19. The chain recombines TRBV7-3 with TRBJ2-3, with D perhaps matching TRBD2 (6 bases). This CDR3 reads CASSSGTSTDTQYF. For the CDR3, the DNA is TGTGCCAGCAGCTCGGGGACTAGCACAGATACGCAGTATTTT.